The 26 T cell receptor beta chains below all came from one sample that was sequenced in a study of blood T cell repertoires in COVID-19. Generated by immunoSEQ multiplex PCR, the TCRdb table keeps only in-frame clones and is missing some. The table records over 150,000 clones, 80% to 90% of them present only once. The sample consisted of peripheral blood. Every receptor here comes from a woman of 80 years or more with COVID-19, enrolled during active disease.

The chain combines TRBV5-1 with TRBJ1-6; 10 bases fit TRBD1. This CDR3 contains 16 residues. Trimming took 4 bases from V and 4 from J; bases not matched to a gene: 5. Germline CDR1 SGHRS, CDR2 YFSETQ. The CDR3 spells CASSSGTGEYNSPLHF. As DNA, the CDR3 is TGCGCCAGCAGCAGCGGGACAGGGGAGTATAATTCACCCCTCCACTTT. Supplemented by reference TRBV5-1 and TRBJ1-6, the full variable domain reads KAGVTQTPRYLIKTRGQQVTLSCSPISGHRSVSWYQQTPGQGLQFLFEYFSETQRNKGNFPGRFSGRQFSNSRSEMNVSTLELGDSALYLCASSSGTGEYNSPLHFGNGTRLTVT.

The chain has TRBV4-1 and TRBJ2-7; D may be TRBD2 (5 bases). CDR1 is MGHRA and CDR2 is YSYEKL in the germline V gene. There are 14 residues in the CDR3. Trimming took off 1 base at V and 1 base at J, with 8 bases between the two ends. As DNA, the CDR3 is TGCGCCAGCAGCCAAGTTACGGGGTCCTACGAGCAGTACTTC. As protein: CASSQVTGSYEQYF.

The V gene is TRBV24-1, the J gene TRBJ2-7; tentative D call: TRBD2 (6 bases). V shed 4 bases and J shed 3 bases, with 12 bases lying between them. The germline V gene has CDR1 KGHDR and CDR2 SFDVKD. This CDR3 contains 14 residues. As DNA, the CDR3 is TGTGCCACCAGTGACCCGCGGGGCGGCTACGAGCAGTACTTC. Residues: CATSDPRGGYEQYF.

The V and J genes are TRBV7-2 and TRBJ1-4; no clear D gene. The ends were cut back, 1 base at V and 7 bases at J, with 13 bases in the middle. The germline V gene encodes CDR1 SGHTA and CDR2 FQGNSA. The CDR3 is 15 residues long. The CDR3 sequence: CASSLGHAWPEKLFF. The CDR3 bases are TGTGCCAGCAGCTTAGGCCACGCTTGGCCTGAAAAACTGTTTTTT.

This chain links TRBV6-5 with TRBJ1-5, with D unresolved. CDR3 length: 15 amino acids. CDR1 is MNHEY, CDR2 SVGAGI, per germline. Deletions cut 7 bases from V and 1 base from J, with 14 bases between. CDR3 sequence: CASNPNGGSNQPQHF. CDR3 DNA sequence: TGTGCCAGCAACCCCAACGGAGGGAGCAATCAGCCCCAGCATTTT.

This rearrangement joins TRBV10-3 to TRBJ2-7; 7 positions agree with TRBD2. V shed 7 bases, J shed 0 bases, and the junction held 3 bases outside the gene matches. CDR3 length: 13 residues. The germline CDR1 and CDR2 sequences are ENHRY and SYGVKD. Written as DNA, the CDR3 is TGTGCCATCAACGGGGGGAGCTCCTACGAGCAGTACTTC. Translated: CAINGGSSYEQYF.

Concerning this clone: In the same sample, other DNA sequences code for this CDR3. The chain has TRBV18 and TRBJ1-4; 9 bases line up with TRBD1. The V and J ends lost 2 bases and 8 bases, in that order; junction bases with no gene match: 3. This CDR3 is built from 14 residues. Germline V gene lookup returns CDR1 KGHSH and CDR2 LQKENI. In DNA form, the CDR3 reads TGTGCCAGCTCACCAGGGACAGGGAACGAAAAACTGTTTTTT. This encodes CASSPGTGNEKLFF.

The chain links TRBV3-1 (or the pseudogene TRBV3-2) to TRBJ1-1; D might be TRBD1 (5 bases). The CDR3 has 14 amino acids. Deletions cut 3 bases from V and 7 bases from J, with 15 bases between. The germline V gene has CDR1 LGHDT and CDR2 YNNKEL (reference sequence). As DNA, the CDR3 is TGTGCCAGCAGCCACGTAGCAGGAAGGGGTGAAGCTTTCTTT. It codes for CASSHVAGRGEAFF.

The chain has TRBV19 and TRBJ1-4, with a possible D match to TRBD1 (5 bases). The CDR3 has 14 residues. Germline CDR1 is LNHDA and CDR2 is SQIVND (reference sequence). V lost 7 bases, J lost 7 bases, and 16 bases lay in between. CDR3 DNA sequence: TGTGCCAGTACCGCTGGGGGGGTGGCTGAAAAACTGTTTTTT. Protein product: CASTAGGVAEKLFF.

This chain joins TRBV12-5 and TRBJ1-5; D may be TRBD1 (5 bases). V gave up 3 bases and J gave up 6 bases, with 21 bases separating them. The germline V gene has CDR1 LGHNT and CDR2 FRNRAP. This CDR3 has 17 amino acids. CDR3 region: CASGFPFPWEGLQPQHF. The CDR3, as DNA: TGTGCTAGTGGTTTCCCTTTCCCTTGGGAGGGGCTTCAGCCCCAGCATTTT.

This rearrangement joins TRBV9 to TRBJ2-2; no definite D call. The CDR3 sequence is 16 residues long. CDR1 and CDR2 (germline): SGDLS, YYNGEE. Trimming removed 0 bases at V and 4 bases at J, with 13 bases between. The CDR3 sequence: CASSVGRQVITGELFF. The CDR3 DNA reads TGTGCCAGCAGCGTAGGTCGGCAGGTGATCACCGGGGAGCTGTTTTTT.

The CDR3 DNA follows: TGTGCCAGCGGCATTAACTATGGCTACACCTTC. Translating it yields CASGINYGYTF. The rearrangement joins TRBV5-8 to TRBJ1-2, with unresolved D. Germline CDR1 is SGHTS and CDR2 is YDEGEE. Trimming left V 7 bases short and J 1 base short, with 5 bases between. The length of the CDR3 is 11 residues. Variable domain in full (rest from reference TRBV5-8 and TRBJ1-2): EAGVTQSPTHLIKTRGQQATLRCSPISGHTSVYWYQQALGLGLQFLLWYDEGEERNRGNFPPRFSGRQFPNYSSELNVNALELEDSALYLCASGINYGYTFGSGTRLTVV.

This chain connects TRBV18 to TRBJ2-7; 8 positions agree with TRBD2. The junction had 8 bases not matched to a gene; V was cut back by 2 bases and J by 5 bases. CDR3 length: 15 amino acids. Germline CDR1 and CDR2: KGHSH and LQKENI. Here the CDR3 DNA reads TGTGCCAGCTCACCAAGTGCGGGAGGAACCAACGAGCAGTACTTC. The encoded protein is CASSPSAGGTNEQYF.

The chain employs TRBV19 and TRBJ1-1, with D possibly TRBD1 on 5 matching bases. This CDR3 comprises 12 residues. Trimming cost V 7 bases and J 14 bases, with 20 bases left between them. Germline V gives CDR1 LNHDA, CDR2 SQIVND (reference sequence). CDR3 bases: TGTGCCAGTACCAGCCTCCAGGGTTTGGGCTTCTTT. Protein: CASTSLQGLGFF.

The V and J genes are TRBV2 and TRBJ2-5; tentative D call: TRBD2 (5 bases). The V and J ends lost 10 bases and 5 bases respectively, with 14 bases between them. Germline CDR1 and CDR2: SNHLY and FYNNEI. The CDR3 totals 12 residues. For the CDR3, the DNA is TGTGCCATCGGACTCTATCGGGAGACCCAGTACTTC. This codes for CAIGLYRETQYF.

This sequence joins TRBV2 and TRBJ1-6; 7 bases match TRBD1. Germline CDR1 is SNHLY and CDR2 is FYNNEI. The ends lost 3 bases at V and 9 bases at J; junction bases unmatched: 5. The CDR3 consists of 14 residues. The CDR3 region is CASSDKGAISPLHF. As DNA, the CDR3 is TGTGCCAGCAGTGATAAGGGGGCTATTTCACCCCTCCACTTT.

The chain has TRBV27 and TRBJ1-1, with TRBD1 matching over 8 bases. Trimming at V came to 6 bases and at J to 3 bases, leaving 9 bases not matched to a gene. Germline V gives CDR1 MNHEY, CDR2 SMNVEV (reference sequence). CDR3 length: 15 amino acids. The CDR3 reads CASRPYQGAYTEAFF. CDR3 nucleotide sequence: TGTGCCAGCAGGCCATATCAGGGGGCGTACACTGAAGCTTTCTTT.

The rearrangement uses TRBV5-6 and TRBJ2-7, with TRBD2 identical over 9 bases. Losses at the gene ends were 2 bases for V and 0 bases for J; bases not matched to a gene: 6. The CDR3 length is 16 residues. From germline, CDR1 is SGHDT and CDR2 YYEEEE. The CDR3 sequence is CASSFFSAGGSYEQYF. The CDR3, as DNA: TGTGCCAGCAGCTTCTTTTCAGCGGGGGGCTCCTACGAGCAGTACTTC.

This clone was observed a single time. The conserved phenylalanine or tryptophan is not found at the CDR3 terminus, so this likely reflects a read error. The DNA is left out, because the CDR3 cannot be placed on it with certainty; the CDR3 is given as TCRdb lists it. The chain joins TRBV6-4 to TRBJ2-2; the table assigns TRBD2, which was not confirmed against the DNA. The CDR3 spans 10 residues, counting both ends. Germline V lookup: CDR1 MRHNA, CDR2 SNTAGT. CDR3: CASSDSFRLI.

This chain links TRBV4-3 with TRBJ1-2, with unresolved D. The CDR3 has 15 residues. Trimming pared 0 bases from V and 3 bases from J, leaving 11 bases between. The germline gives CDR1 LGHNA, CDR2 YSLEER. In DNA, the CDR3 is TGCGCCAGCAGCCAAGATGCCCCGGCGGACTATGGCTACACCTTC. Amino acid sequence: CASSQDAPADYGYTF.

The CDR3 loop reads CASISEGETQYF. CDR3 sequence (DNA): TGTGCCAGCATCTCGGAGGGGGAGACCCAGTACTTC. The chain has TRBV12-3 or TRBV12-4 and TRBJ2-5; D is perhaps TRBD2 (6 bases). This CDR3 spans 12 amino acids. Trimming left V 7 bases short and J 5 bases short, with 11 bases between.

In this sample, this clone turned up once. The CDR3 sequence is CASRATTRYEQFF. The CDR3, as DNA: TGTGCCAGCAGAGCTACCACCCGTTATGAGCAGTTCTTC. The chain has TRBV27 and TRBJ2-1; D unclear. The V end was cut by 6 bases, the J end by 8 bases, with 14 bases between. The CDR3 has 13 amino acids. The germline CDR1 and CDR2 sequences are MNHEY and SMNVEV (reference sequence).

The V and J genes are TRBV3-1 (or the pseudogene TRBV3-2) and TRBJ2-5; D may be TRBD1 (7 bases). Per the germline V gene, CDR1 is LGHDT and CDR2 is YNNKEL (reference sequence). Trimming cost V 4 bases and J 3 bases, with 15 bases left between them. This CDR3 comprises 15 residues. This CDR3 is CASSLGGTEKETQYF. Here the CDR3 DNA reads TGTGCCAGCAGCCTCGGAGGGACAGAGAAAGAGACCCAGTACTTC.

The V and J genes are TRBV24-1 and TRBJ2-2; maybe TRBD1 (7 bases). Germline CDR1 and CDR2: KGHDR and SFDVKD. V dropped 9 bases and J dropped 4 bases, with 17 bases sitting between them. There are 15 residues in the CDR3. The CDR3 sequence is CATGGKSGGTGELFF. CDR3 nucleotide sequence: TGTGCCACCGGGGGGAAGTCAGGGGGCACCGGGGAGCTGTTTTTT.

The chain employs TRBV19 and TRBJ2-1, with 7 bases aligning to TRBD1. V was pared by 5 bases and J by 4 bases, with 2 bases of the junction left unmatched. The CDR3 extends over 13 amino acids. Germline V gene lookup returns CDR1 LNHDA and CDR2 SQIVND (reference sequence). Written as DNA, the CDR3 is TGTGCCAGTAGTCTGACAGGGTACAATGAGCAGTTCTTC. As protein: CASSLTGYNEQFF.

This clone was counted only a few times. The genes are TRBV12-3 or TRBV12-4 and TRBJ2-7, with D possibly being TRBD2 (5 bases). The CDR3 has 13 amino acids. V was pared by 0 bases and J by 4 bases, with 7 bases between. CDR3 residues: CASSLAAGYEQYF. In DNA form, the CDR3 reads TGTGCCAGCAGTTTAGCTGCGGGTTACGAGCAGTACTTC.